These 10 T cell receptor beta chains came from one sample sequenced in a study of beta chain features in type 1 diabetes. Sequencing targeted expressed TCRB transcripts, as all isolated RNA had been reverse transcribed. The data were produced by immunoSEQ multiplex PCR, yet TCRdb's version contains in-frame clones alone and is incomplete. Of about 240,000 clones in the sample, 27% were seen once. The material sequenced was central memory CD4+ T cells from blood. The receptor set was obtained from a man aged 25 to 40 in good health.

The chain has TRBV6-6 and TRBJ2-7; D may be TRBD2 (5 bases). The CDR3 spans 13 residues. Deletions cut 1 base from V and 5 bases from J, with 9 bases between. Germline V gives CDR1 MNHNY, CDR2 SVGAGI (reference sequence). CDR3 in amino acids: CASSYYGVHEQYF. In DNA form, the CDR3 reads TGTGCCAGCAGTTACTACGGGGTGCACGAGCAGTACTTC.

This clone was found a few times. The rearrangement joins TRBV30 to TRBJ2-3; 10 bases match TRBD2. Germline CDR1 is GTSNPN and CDR2 is SVGIG (reference sequence). This CDR3 contains 12 residues. Trimming removed 2 bases from V and 8 bases from J; junction bases left unmatched: 1. The CDR3 is CAWSLAGGTQYF. CDR3 bases: TGTGCCTGGAGTTTAGCGGGGGGTACGCAGTATTTT.

This clone has more than one count but fewer than ten. This rearrangement joins TRBV14 to TRBJ2-7; maybe TRBD2 (5 bases). Between the trimmed V and J ends, which lost 4 bases and 0 bases, there was a span of 19 bases. CDR1 is SGHDN and CDR2 is FVKESK in the germline V gene. The CDR3 runs 17 residues. The CDR3 reads CASSRPRGGPSSYEQYF. The CDR3 region has the DNA TGTGCCAGCAGCCGGCCCAGAGGCGGGCCTAGCTCCTACGAGCAGTACTTC.

The J gene is TRBJ2-3, the V gene TRBV7-8, with TRBD1 matching 7 bases. Germline V CDR1 and CDR2: SGHVS, FQNEAQ. V was clipped by 4 bases and J by 4 bases; unmatched bases: 2. The CDR3 totals 13 residues. The CDR3 nucleotides read TGTGCCAGCAGCTCCGGACAGGCAGATACGCAGTATTTT. It codes for CASSSGQADTQYF.

The rearrangement links TRBV7-9 to TRBJ1-1; D remains ambiguous. The germline gives CDR1 SEHNR, CDR2 FQNEAQ (reference sequence). The CDR3 has 11 residues. V gave up 1 base and J gave up 12 bases, with 9 bases separating them. The CDR3 region has the DNA TGTGCCAGCAGCTTAGACGCGGTTACTTTCTTT. This gives the protein CASSLDAVTFF.

This clone appeared many times. The chain couples TRBV11-2 to TRBJ2-3; weak D call: TRBD2 (6 bases). Germline V CDR1 and CDR2: SGHAT, FQNNGV. V was trimmed by 3 bases and J by 4 bases, leaving 11 bases between them. The CDR3 loop spans 14 amino acids. The CDR3 is CASSLWGTPDTQYF. In nucleotides, the CDR3 is TGTGCCAGCAGCTTGTGGGGGACTCCAGATACGCAGTATTTT.

The CDR3 is CASSPPETGGGTEAFF. CDR3 bases: TGTGCCAGCTCACCACCCGAGACAGGGGGCGGCACTGAAGCTTTCTTT. The gene calls are TRBV18 and TRBJ1-1; 10 nucleotides line up with TRBD1. Germline V lookup: CDR1 KGHSH, CDR2 LQKENI. This CDR3 region has 16 residues. V lost 0 bases, J lost 4 bases, and 5 bases stayed unmatched. The full variable domain, in which reference TRBV18 and TRBJ1-1 provide the parts outside the CDR3, is NAGVMQNPRHLVRRRGQEARLRCSPMKGHSHVYWYRQLPEEGLKFMVYLQKENIIDESGMPKERFSAEFPKEGPSILRIQQVVRGDSAAYFCASSPPETGGGTEAFFGQGTRLTVV.

A remark on this clone: A read error is likely here: a far larger clone is one base away. The chain has TRBV7-2 and TRBJ2-3; D gene uncertain. This CDR3 comprises 12 residues. Germline CDR1 SGHTA, CDR2 FQGNSA. V gave up 5 bases and J gave up 0 bases, with 3 bases separating them. The CDR3 DNA reads TGTGCCAGCAGCCGTAGCACAGATACGCAGTATTTT. Translated: CASSRSTDTQYF. Together with reference TRBV7-2 and TRBJ2-3, the CDR3 gives the full variable domain: GAGVSQSPSNKVTEKGKDVELRCDPISGHTALYWYRQSLGQGLEFLIYFQGNSAPDKSGLPSDRFSAERTGGSVSTLTIQRTQQEDSAVYLCASSRSTDTQYFGPGTRLTVL.

The V call is TRBV9, the J call TRBJ2-5, with TRBD1 identical over 8 bases. TRBJ2-7 explains the end of the DNA better; the J call may be wrong. CDR1 SGDLS and CDR2 YYNGEE come from the germline V gene. This CDR3 spans 15 amino acids. The CDR3 reads CASSVASTGVYEQYF. The CDR3 DNA follows: TGTGCCAGCAGCGTAGCTTCGACAGGGGTCTACGAGCAGTACTTC.

This clone was observed a handful of times. Different DNA sequences within this sample yield the same CDR3. The J gene is TRBJ2-7, the V gene TRBV28, with TRBD2 matching over 8 bases. The CDR3 totals 15 residues. The trim removed 6 bases at V and 6 bases at J, leaving 13 bases unmatched. Germline loops: CDR1 MDHEN, CDR2 SYDVKM. The CDR3 sequence: CASSATSGTRSEQYF. The CDR3 DNA follows: TGTGCCAGCAGCGCAACATCCGGGACTAGAAGCGAGCAGTACTTC.